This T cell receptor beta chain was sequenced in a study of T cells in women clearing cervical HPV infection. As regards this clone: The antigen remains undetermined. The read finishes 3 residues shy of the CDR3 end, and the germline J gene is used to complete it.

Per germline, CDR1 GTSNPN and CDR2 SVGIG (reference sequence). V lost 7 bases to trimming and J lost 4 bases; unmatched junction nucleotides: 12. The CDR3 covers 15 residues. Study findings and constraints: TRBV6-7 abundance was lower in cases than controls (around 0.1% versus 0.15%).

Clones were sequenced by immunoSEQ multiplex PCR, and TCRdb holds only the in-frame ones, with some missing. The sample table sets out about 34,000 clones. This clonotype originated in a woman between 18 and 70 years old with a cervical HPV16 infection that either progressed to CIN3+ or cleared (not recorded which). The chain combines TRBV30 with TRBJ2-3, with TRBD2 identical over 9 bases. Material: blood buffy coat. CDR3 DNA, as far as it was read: TGTGCCTCAACGCGGGGGGGCCTCGGCGCAGATACG. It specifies CASTRGGLGADT. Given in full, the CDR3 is CASTRGGLGADTQYF.